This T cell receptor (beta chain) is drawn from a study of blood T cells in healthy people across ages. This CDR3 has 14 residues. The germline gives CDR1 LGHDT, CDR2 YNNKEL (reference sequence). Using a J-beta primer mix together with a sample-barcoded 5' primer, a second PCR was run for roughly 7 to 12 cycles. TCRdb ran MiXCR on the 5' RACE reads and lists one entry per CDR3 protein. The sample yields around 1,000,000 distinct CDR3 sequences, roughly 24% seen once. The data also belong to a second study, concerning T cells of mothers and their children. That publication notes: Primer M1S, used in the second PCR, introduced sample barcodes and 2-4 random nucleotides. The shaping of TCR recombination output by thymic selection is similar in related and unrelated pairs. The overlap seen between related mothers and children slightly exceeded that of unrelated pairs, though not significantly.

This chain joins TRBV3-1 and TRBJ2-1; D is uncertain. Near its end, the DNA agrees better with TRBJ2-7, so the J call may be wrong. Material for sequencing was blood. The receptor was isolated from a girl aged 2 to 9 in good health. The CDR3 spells CASSQDDFFYEQYF. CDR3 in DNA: TGTGCCAGCAGCCAAGACGACTTCTTCTACGAGCAGTACTTC.